The 11 T cell receptor beta chains in this list originate from one sample, sequenced in a study of CD8 T cells in ankylosing spondylitis. TCRdb re-called the 5' RACE reads through MiXCR, storing one row per CDR3 protein. Among 150,000 to 200,000 distinct CDR3 sequences listed, about 20% were seen once. The sequenced sample was blood, either unsorted or a sorted T cell fraction (not recorded which). The receptor set was obtained from a male donor between 5 and 35 years old with ankylosing spondylitis or in good health (not recorded which).

This clonotype was recorded at least ten times. V usage is TRBV5-1 and J usage is TRBJ1-1, with a weak D call TRBD1 (6 bases). V gave up 5 bases and J gave up 1 base, with 12 bases separating them. The CDR3 covers 14 residues. In germline, CDR1 is SGHRS, CDR2 YFSETQ. This CDR3 reads CASRDGGANTEAFF. The CDR3 DNA sequence: TGCGCCAGCAGGGACGGGGGCGCGAACACTGAAGCTTTCTTT.

This clonotype was detected only a few times. The V and J genes are TRBV6-5 and TRBJ1-6; D gene ambiguous. CDR1 is MNHEY and CDR2 is SVGAGI in the germline V gene. The V end was cut by 6 bases, the J end by 0 bases, with 12 bases between. CDR3 length: 16 amino acids. Here the CDR3 reads CASSNEVSSYNSPLHF. The CDR3 bases are TGTGCCAGCAGCAACGAAGTGAGCTCCTATAATTCACCCCTCCACTTT.

This clonotype was detected ten times or more. The J gene is TRBJ2-1, the V gene TRBV14; D uncertain. V gave up 6 bases and J gave up 8 bases, with 8 bases separating them. CDR1 and CDR2 from the germline V gene are SGHDN and FVKESK. CDR3 length equals 11 residues. CDR3: CASRHVDEQFF. In DNA form, the CDR3 reads TGTGCCAGCAGACATGTAGATGAGCAGTTCTTC.

This clonotype is a singleton in its sample. The chain uses TRBV29-1 and TRBJ2-3; TRBD1 agrees at 11 bases. CDR3 length: 16 amino acids. V lost 7 bases and J lost 3; bases outside the gene matches: 12. From germline, CDR1 is SQVTM and CDR2 ANQGSEA. In DNA form, the CDR3 reads TGCAGCGCCCGAGGAGGGACAGGGGGTTCAACAGATACGCAGTATTTT. It encodes CSARGGTGGSTDTQYF.

The sample holds many counts of this clonotype. The V call is TRBV7-2, the J call TRBJ1-3, with D unresolved. CDR1 and CDR2 from the germline V gene are SGHTA and FQGNSA. This CDR3 contains 11 residues. With 8 bases removed from V and 5 bases from J, the gap between germline ends came to 7 bases. The DNA of the CDR3 is TGTGCCAGCTCGTCTAGAAACACCATATATTTT. Translation: CASSSRNTIYF.

This clonotype was found many times. The CDR3 coding sequence is TGTGCCAGCAGGCAGACAGGTTATGGCTACACCTTC. It codes for CASRQTGYGYTF. This chain links TRBV4-2 with TRBJ1-2; TRBD1 might be the D (6 bases). Per germline, CDR1 LGHNA and CDR2 YNFKEQ. The V gene lost 6 bases and the J gene lost 5 bases, with 10 bases spanning the gap. The CDR3 contains 12 residues.

This clonotype was seen many times. This chain links TRBV12-3 or TRBV12-4 with TRBJ1-2; 7 nucleotides align to TRBD1. This CDR3 comprises 14 residues. The junction had 6 bases not matched to a gene; V was cut back by 3 bases and J by 5 bases. The chain's CDR3 is CASSLGTDYYGYTF. The CDR3 region has the DNA TGTGCCAGCAGTTTGGGGACAGATTATTATGGCTACACCTTC.

The V and J genes are TRBV5-1 and TRBJ2-2; D unclear. V was shortened by 1 base and J by 5 bases, with 18 bases between the two germline ends. CDR1 and CDR2 from the germline V gene are SGHRS and YFSETQ. This CDR3 is 17 amino acids long. DNA for the CDR3: TGCGCCAGCAGCTTGTTTCGAAGTGCAGGAACGACCGGGGAGCTGTTTTTT. Protein: CASSLFRSAGTTGELFF.

This clonotype has more than one count but fewer than ten. V gene TRBV29-1 combines with J gene TRBJ1-1; D remains ambiguous. The CDR3 runs 12 residues. Germline V gene lookup returns CDR1 SQVTM and CDR2 ANQGSEA. V lost 4 bases to trimming and J lost 1 base, with 7 bases between them. Written as DNA, the CDR3 is TGCAGCGTTGTTAATCCGAACACTGAAGCTTTCTTT. It is translated as CSVVNPNTEAFF.

This chain joins TRBV7-6 and TRBJ2-1; unclear D gene. Germline lookup yields CDR1 SGHVS and CDR2 FNYEAQ. The CDR3 contains 14 residues. V dropped 5 bases and J dropped 8 bases, with 16 bases sitting between them. DNA for the CDR3: TGTGCCAGCAGCACCCAAGACGGAATGTATGAGCAGTTCTTC. Its translation is CASSTQDGMYEQFF.

This clonotype was seen at least ten times. This chain joins TRBV7-2 and TRBJ2-7; D perhaps matches TRBD1 (6 bases). There are 14 residues in the CDR3. Deletions cut 5 bases from V and 1 base from J, with 12 bases between. Germline CDR1 is SGHTA and CDR2 is FQGNSA. In DNA, the CDR3 is TGTGCCAGCAGCGTTGAACAGGGATCCTACGAGCAGTACTTC. The encoded protein is CASSVEQGSYEQYF.